A single sample gave rise to the 29 T cell receptor beta chains below, sequenced in a study of T cell responses to AZD1222 COVID-19 vaccine. Assay: immunoSEQ multiplex PCR; the TCRdb copy retains only in-frame clones and omits some. The profile shows 110,000 to 150,000 clones, about 93% of them singletons. This specimen consisted of peripheral blood, obtained on day 0 of AZD1222 vaccination. Source of these receptors: an adult in good health.

V and J are TRBV11-2 and TRBJ1-5; no firm D call. Per the germline V gene, CDR1 is SGHAT and CDR2 is FQNNGV. This CDR3 region has 14 residues. The germline V and J ends were trimmed by 5 bases and 4 bases, with 12 bases remaining between them. The CDR3 region is CASSQSPFNQPQHF. The CDR3 nucleotides are TGTGCCAGCAGCCAAAGTCCATTTAATCAGCCCCAGCATTTT.

This clone has a handful of counts. CDR3 sequence: CASSGGTGEYEQYF. The CDR3 coding sequence is TGTGCCAGTAGTGGAGGGACAGGGGAATACGAGCAGTACTTC. V usage is TRBV19 and J usage is TRBJ2-7, with 10 bases aligning to TRBD1. The germline V gene has CDR1 LNHDA and CDR2 SQIVND (reference sequence). V gave up 5 bases and J gave up 4 bases; unmatched junction bases: 5. CDR3 length: 14 residues. The complete variable domain, with remaining parts taken from reference TRBV19 and TRBJ2-7, reads DGGITQSPKYLFRKEGQNVTLSCEQNLNHDAMYWYRQDPGQGLRLIYYSQIVNDFQKGDIAEGYSVSREKKESFPLTVTSAQKNPTAFYLCASSGGTGEYEQYFGPGTRLTVT.

The DNA of the CDR3 is TGTGCCAGCAGCGCCAGCTCCTATGGCTACACCTTC. The encoded protein is CASSASSYGYTF. The chain employs TRBV7-9 and TRBJ1-2, with no clear D. Germline CDR1 is SEHNR and CDR2 is FQNEAQ (reference sequence). V lost 5 bases to trimming and J lost 4 bases, with 8 bases between them. The CDR3 runs 12 residues.

This chain joins TRBV7-2 and TRBJ1-5; 8 positions agree with TRBD1. Trimming cost V 5 bases and J 0 bases; bases outside gene matches: 9. Germline V gene lookup returns CDR1 SGHTA and CDR2 FQGNSA. The CDR3 is made up of 17 amino acids. DNA for the CDR3: TGTGCCAGCAGCCCGAGGACAGGGATGGGTAGCAATCAGCCCCAGCATTTT. It encodes CASSPRTGMGSNQPQHF.

This sequence joins TRBV7-9 and TRBJ1-3; D is undetermined. The CDR3 loop spans 13 amino acids. V shed 1 base and J shed 4 bases, with 5 bases lying between them. Germline CDR1 SEHNR, CDR2 FQNEAQ (reference sequence). CDR3 nucleotides: TGTGCCAGCAGCTTAGAGGAGGGAAACACCATATATTTT. Translation gives CASSLEEGNTIYF.

The V gene is TRBV19, the J gene TRBJ2-7; no clear D gene. Trimming shortened V by 5 bases and J by 1 base, and 9 bases separated the two germline ends. The CDR3 is 13 amino acids. CDR1 and CDR2 (germline): LNHDA, SQIVND (reference sequence). The CDR3 here is CASSPIRSYEQYF. CDR3 nucleotides: TGTGCCAGTAGTCCGATAAGGTCCTACGAGCAGTACTTC. Full variable domain (outside the CDR3, taken from reference TRBV19 and TRBJ2-7): DGGITQSPKYLFRKEGQNVTLSCEQNLNHDAMYWYRQDPGQGLRLIYYSQIVNDFQKGDIAEGYSVSREKKESFPLTVTSAQKNPTAFYLCASSPIRSYEQYFGPGTRLTVT.

This clone was counted once. The gene calls are TRBV19 and TRBJ1-2; 7 bases match TRBD1. CDR1 and CDR2 (germline): LNHDA, SQIVND (reference sequence). CDR3 length equals 15 residues. Losses at the gene ends were 3 bases for V and 3 bases for J; bases not matched to a gene: 7. CDR3 coding DNA: TGTGCCAGTAGTATCCCGGGACAGACTTACTATGGCTACACCTTC. It specifies CASSIPGQTYYGYTF.

The gene calls are TRBV14 and TRBJ2-2; TRBD1 or TRBD2 may be the D gene (5 bases each). V was trimmed by 3 bases and J by 1 base, leaving 9 bases between them. Germline loops: CDR1 SGHDN, CDR2 FVKESK. The CDR3 is 15 residues long. CDR3 in DNA: TGTGCCAGCAGCCATGGGACGGTGAACACCGGGGAGCTGTTTTTT. Protein sequence: CASSHGTVNTGELFF.

This chain connects TRBV7-9 to TRBJ2-5; D uncertain. Trimming cost V 2 bases and J 4 bases, with 8 bases left between them. This CDR3 spans 13 amino acids. The germline CDR1 and CDR2 sequences are SEHNR and FQNEAQ (reference sequence). This CDR3 is CASSLIVGETQYF. The DNA of the CDR3 is TGTGCCAGCAGCTTAATAGTGGGAGAGACCCAGTACTTC.

This clone was detected only once. The rearrangement links TRBV5-3 to TRBJ1-1; TRBD1 is a possible D gene (5 bases). TRBV5-3 carries the ORF label, with uncertain function. Between the trimmed V and J ends, which lost 7 bases and 5 bases, there was a span of 12 bases. This CDR3 is built from 12 residues. For the CDR3, the DNA is TGTGCCAGACCCGTGGGGGATACTGAAGCTTTCTTT. This codes for CARPVGDTEAFF.

The chain carries TRBV6-1 and TRBJ2-3; 8 bases align to TRBD1. V trimming: 3 bases; J trimming: 2 bases; junction bases outside the gene matches: 4. The length of the CDR3 is 15 residues. CDR1 MNHNS and CDR2 SASEGT come from the germline V gene. The CDR3 here is CASSDRQGNTDTQYF. CDR3 DNA sequence: TGTGCCAGCAGTGACCGACAGGGGAACACAGATACGCAGTATTTT.

The CDR3 sequence: CASSRRSGLLNTGELFF. The CDR3 coding sequence is TGTGCCAGCAGCCGACGATCCGGACTACTGAACACCGGGGAGCTGTTTTTT. The genes are TRBV11-3 and TRBJ2-2, with a possible D match to TRBD2 (6 bases). Trimming stripped 5 bases from V and 1 base from J, with 17 bases between. This CDR3 has 17 amino acids. CDR1 and CDR2 from the germline V gene are SGHNT and YENEEA.

V is TRBV24-1 and J is TRBJ2-5; a possible D gene is TRBD1 (6 bases). The CDR3 consists of 13 residues. V dropped 7 bases and J dropped 0 bases, with 8 bases sitting between them. The germline V gene encodes CDR1 KGHDR and CDR2 SFDVKD. CDR3 in DNA: TGTGCCACCAGCACAGGGTACCAAGAGACCCAGTACTTC. This encodes CATSTGYQETQYF.

The chain is built from TRBV6-2 or TRBV6-3 and TRBJ1-6; 7 bases match TRBD1. Germline CDR1 is MNHEY and CDR2 is SVGEGT. CDR3 length: 16 amino acids. V lost 6 bases to trimming and J lost 4 bases; unmatched junction nucleotides: 9. The CDR3 protein is CASRYLQGYYNSPLHF. In nucleotides, the CDR3 is TGTGCCAGCAGATACCTACAGGGGTATTATAATTCACCCCTCCACTTT.

This clone has just one count. The genes are TRBV19 and TRBJ1-5, with D uncertain. CDR3 length: 14 residues. The V gene lost 2 bases and the J gene lost 2 bases, with 7 bases spanning the gap. Germline CDR1 is LNHDA and CDR2 is SQIVND (reference sequence). The CDR3 DNA is TGTGCCAGTAGTATAACGGAACGCAATCAGCCCCAGCATTTT. This encodes CASSITERNQPQHF.

The rearrangement joins TRBV7-9 to TRBJ2-7; possible D gene TRBD1, 6 bases. The V end lost 1 base, the J end lost 11 bases, and 12 bases lay between the germline ends. This CDR3 is 12 amino acids long. The germline gives CDR1 SEHNR, CDR2 FQNEAQ (reference sequence). This CDR3 reads CASSLVRGQKYF. In DNA form, the CDR3 reads TGTGCCAGCAGCTTAGTTCGGGGACAAAAGTACTTC.

V usage is TRBV29-1 and J usage is TRBJ2-1; weak D call: TRBD1 (5 bases). V dropped 4 bases and J dropped 4 bases, with 11 bases sitting between them. There are 13 residues in the CDR3. Germline CDR1 and CDR2: SQVTM and ANQGSEA. The CDR3 spells CSVGQGTYNEQFF. The CDR3 DNA is TGCAGCGTTGGGCAGGGAACATACAATGAGCAGTTCTTC.

The V and J genes are TRBV19 and TRBJ1-2, with 7 bases lining up with TRBD1. The CDR3 is 15 amino acids. Germline CDR1 and CDR2: LNHDA and SQIVND (reference sequence). Unmatched junction bases numbered 7, after V lost 0 bases and J lost 6 bases. CDR3 DNA sequence: TGTGCCAGTAGTATAGATCACCGGGACAGTGATGGCTACACCTTC. This gives the protein CASSIDHRDSDGYTF. Full variable domain (missing parts from reference TRBV19 and TRBJ1-2): DGGITQSPKYLFRKEGQNVTLSCEQNLNHDAMYWYRQDPGQGLRLIYYSQIVNDFQKGDIAEGYSVSREKKESFPLTVTSAQKNPTAFYLCASSIDHRDSDGYTFGSGTRLTVV.

J is TRBJ2-7 and V is TRBV18, with a weak D call TRBD1 (6 bases). Trimming stripped 3 bases from V and 7 bases from J, with 19 bases between. The CDR3 is made up of 15 amino acids. Germline V gene lookup returns CDR1 KGHSH and CDR2 LQKENI. In nucleotides, the CDR3 is TGTGCCAGCTCACCGATCCTCTCAGGGGCAGGTGAGCAGTACTTC. It specifies CASSPILSGAGEQYF. The variable domain in full, completed from reference TRBV18 and TRBJ2-7, reads NAGVMQNPRHLVRRRGQEARLRCSPMKGHSHVYWYRQLPEEGLKFMVYLQKENIIDESGMPKERFSAEFPKEGPSILRIQQVVRGDSAAYFCASSPILSGAGEQYFGPGTRLTVT.

V usage is TRBV19 and J usage is TRBJ2-3; TRBD2 matches 8 bases. Germline trimming cut 3 bases from V and 4 bases from J; bases unmatched to any gene: 3. The CDR3 contains 14 residues. From germline, CDR1 is LNHDA and CDR2 SQIVND (reference sequence). CDR3 residues: CASSIWTSPDTQYF. CDR3 nucleotide sequence: TGTGCCAGTAGTATCTGGACTAGCCCAGATACGCAGTATTTT.

This chain uses TRBV4-1 with TRBJ1-4, with a possible D match to TRBD1 (5 bases). V was clipped by 1 base and J by 8 bases, with 20 bases between them. Per the germline V gene, CDR1 is MGHRA and CDR2 is YSYEKL. CDR3 size: 17 residues. The CDR3 bases are TGCGCCAGCAGCCAAGGTCTTGGCGGGACCCTACTGGAAAAACTGTTTTTT. This gives the protein CASSQGLGGTLLEKLFF.

This chain joins TRBV4-1 and TRBJ1-1, with a weak D call TRBD1 (6 bases). Trimming removed 0 bases from V and 4 bases from J, with 9 bases in between. Germline V gene data show CDR1 as MGHRA and CDR2 as YSYEKL. The CDR3 is made up of 14 amino acids. The CDR3, as DNA: TGCGCCAGCAGCCAAGAACAGGGTCCCACTGAAGCTTTCTTT. Its protein is CASSQEQGPTEAFF.

This clone has only one observation. The genes are TRBV28 and TRBJ2-7; D is perhaps TRBD1 (5 bases). Germline V CDR1 and CDR2: MDHEN, SYDVKM. V was trimmed by 5 bases and J by 3 bases, leaving 14 bases between them. The CDR3 spans 14 residues. CDR3 region: CASSTRQKNYEQYF. The CDR3 nucleotides are TGTGCCAGCAGTACCAGACAGAAAAACTACGAGCAGTACTTC.

This rearrangement joins TRBV6-1 to TRBJ1-4; 9 nucleotides match TRBD1. CDR1 is MNHNS and CDR2 is SASEGT in the germline V gene. Trimming at V came to 3 bases and at J to 7 bases, leaving 6 bases not matched to a gene. The CDR3 has 15 amino acids. The CDR3 DNA sequence: TGTGCCAGCAGTGACCGGGACAGGGAAGCTGAAAAACTGTTTTTT. Its protein product is CASSDRDREAEKLFF.

This clone was counted only a few times. This chain joins TRBV12-3 or TRBV12-4 and TRBJ2-7; D call uncertain. V was cut by 2 bases and J by 3 bases, with 8 bases left in between. The CDR3 runs to 13 residues. CDR3 nucleotides: TGTGCCAGCAGTTTACATGGGAACTACGAGCAGTACTTC. Amino acid sequence: CASSLHGNYEQYF.

The chain carries TRBV28 and TRBJ2-3; D unresolved. Trimming took 2 bases from V and 0 from J, leaving 9 bases between them. CDR3 size: 15 residues. Per the germline V gene, CDR1 is MDHEN and CDR2 is SYDVKM. The CDR3 nucleotides read TGTGCCAGCAGTTTAGCTCCGGTTAGCACAGATACGCAGTATTTT. It specifies CASSLAPVSTDTQYF.

This clone showed up just a few times. The V call is TRBV19, the J call TRBJ2-3; either TRBD1 or TRBD2 may supply D (5 bases each). The germline gives CDR1 LNHDA, CDR2 SQIVND (reference sequence). The CDR3 covers 14 residues. The V end was cut by 7 bases, the J end by 4 bases, with 15 bases between. CDR3 sequence reads: CASTSGKEADTQYF. The CDR3 DNA is TGTGCCAGTACCTCAGGGAAGGAGGCAGATACGCAGTATTTT.

In this sample, this clone turned up a few times. The V call is TRBV29-1, the J call TRBJ2-2; D remains ambiguous. There are 13 residues in the CDR3. Germline V gene data show CDR1 as SQVTM and CDR2 as ANQGSEA. Trimming left V 7 bases short and J 0 bases short, with 9 bases between. Here the CDR3 reads CSAVRANTGELFF. As DNA, the CDR3 is TGCAGCGCTGTAAGAGCGAACACCGGGGAGCTGTTTTTT.

The chain is built from TRBV7-9 and TRBJ1-6, with D perhaps TRBD1 (5 bases). The CDR3 covers 15 residues. V lost 3 bases and J lost 3, with 9 bases in between. Germline V gene lookup returns CDR1 SEHNR and CDR2 FQNEAQ (reference sequence). CDR3 loop: CASSFDGGYNSPLHF. The CDR3 DNA reads TGTGCCAGCAGCTTTGACGGGGGCTATAATTCACCCCTCCACTTT.